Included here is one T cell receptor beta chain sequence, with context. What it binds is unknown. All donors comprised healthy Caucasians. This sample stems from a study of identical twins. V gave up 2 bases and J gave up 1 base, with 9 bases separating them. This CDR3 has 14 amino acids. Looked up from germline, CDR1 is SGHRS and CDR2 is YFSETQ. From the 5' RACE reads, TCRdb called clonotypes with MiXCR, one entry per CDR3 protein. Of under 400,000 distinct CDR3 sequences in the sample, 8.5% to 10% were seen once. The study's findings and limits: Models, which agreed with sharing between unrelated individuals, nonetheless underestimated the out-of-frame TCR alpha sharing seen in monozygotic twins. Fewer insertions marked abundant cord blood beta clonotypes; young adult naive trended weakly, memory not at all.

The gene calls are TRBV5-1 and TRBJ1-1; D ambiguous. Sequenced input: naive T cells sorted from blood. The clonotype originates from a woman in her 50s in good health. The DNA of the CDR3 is TGCGCCAGCAGCTTTAGGACGGGGAACACTGAAGCTTTCTTT. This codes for CASSFRTGNTEAFF.